Following are 25 T cell receptor beta chains from one sample sequenced in a study of blood T cell repertoires in COVID-19. Measured with immunoSEQ multiplex PCR; TCRdb has only the in-frame clones, and not every one. This sample carries 250,000 to 350,000 clones, 84% of them seen once, and the ten largest clones take roughly 1.5%. The sample was peripheral blood. Receptors were obtained from a human donor with COVID-19, enrolled during active disease. The donor label of this sample is uncertain.

This clone was found a few times. The rearrangement joins TRBV18 to TRBJ1-4; unclear D gene. Between the trimmed V and J ends, which lost 1 base and 0 bases, there was a span of 6 bases. The CDR3 loop spans 15 amino acids. Germline V gene sequence: CDR1 KGHSH, CDR2 LQKENI. CDR3 nucleotides: TGTGCCAGCTCACCACGAGAAGCAACTAATGAAAAACTGTTTTTT. This encodes CASSPREATNEKLFF.

The genes are TRBV7-2 and TRBJ1-5; perhaps TRBD1 as D (6 bases). The CDR3 extends over 17 amino acids. Trimming pared 1 base from V and 0 bases from J, leaving 13 bases between. In germline, CDR1 is SGHTA, CDR2 FQGNSA. The chain's CDR3 is CASSLVGTPLSNQPQHF. In DNA, the CDR3 is TGTGCCAGCAGCTTAGTAGGGACACCCCTTAGCAATCAGCCCCAGCATTTT.

This chain joins TRBV19 and TRBJ2-2; 8 positions agree with TRBD1. Germline values: CDR1 LNHDA, CDR2 SQIVND (reference sequence). CDR3 length: 17 amino acids. The V and J ends lost 7 bases and 6 bases, in that order; junction bases with no gene match: 16. The CDR3 loop is CASMGDRIYYGPGELFF. CDR3 nucleotides: TGTGCCAGTATGGGGGACAGGATTTACTACGGCCCCGGGGAGCTGTTTTTT.

This rearrangement joins TRBV11-2 to TRBJ2-3; D uncertain. CDR1 and CDR2 from the germline V gene are SGHAT and FQNNGV. V lost 5 bases and J lost 0, with 12 bases in between. CDR3 length: 15 residues. In DNA form, the CDR3 reads TGTGCCAGCAGCCCCACCCGACAAAGCACAGATACGCAGTATTTT. Translation gives CASSPTRQSTDTQYF.

This chain links TRBV3-1 (or the pseudogene TRBV3-2) with TRBJ1-2, with TRBD1 matching over 7 bases. The CDR3 contains 15 residues. Germline V gives CDR1 LGHDT, CDR2 YNNKEL (reference sequence). The trim removed 7 bases at V and 5 bases at J, leaving 13 bases unmatched. CDR3 loop: CASTPDDRALYGYTF. DNA for the CDR3: TGTGCCAGCACCCCAGATGACAGGGCGTTATATGGCTACACCTTC.

The V and J genes are TRBV28 and TRBJ2-5; D is perhaps TRBD1 (5 bases). Germline-derived CDR1 and CDR2 are MDHEN and SYDVKM. The length of the CDR3 is 13 residues. V gave up 1 base and J gave up 5 bases, with 8 bases separating them. CDR3 sequence reads: CASSLSGLETQYF. The CDR3 bases are TGTGCCAGCAGTTTATCAGGGCTGGAGACCCAGTACTTC.

The rearrangement uses TRBV14 and TRBJ2-6; D is unclear. The CDR3 covers 14 residues. Trimming shortened V by 4 bases and J by 0 bases, and 4 bases separated the two germline ends. Germline loops: CDR1 SGHDN, CDR2 FVKESK. The CDR3 DNA follows: TGTGCCAGCAGCCCCTCCTCTGGGGCCAACGTCCTGACTTTC. Translated, it gives CASSPSSGANVLTF. The whole variable domain, remainder taken from reference TRBV14 and TRBJ2-6, is EAGVTQFPSHSVIEKGQTVTLRCDPISGHDNLYWYRRVMGKEIKFLLHFVKESKQDESGMPNNRFLAERTGGTYSTLKVQPAELEDSGVYFCASSPSSGANVLTFGAGSRLTVL.

The chain recombines TRBV10-3 with TRBJ1-1; D might be TRBD1 (6 bases). The length of the CDR3 is 16 residues. Germline V gene sequence: CDR1 ENHRY, CDR2 SYGVKD. V shed 3 bases and J shed 0 bases, with 14 bases lying between them. CDR3 loop: CAISDGGGLLNTEAFF. DNA for the CDR3: TGTGCCATCAGTGATGGGGGGGGCTTATTGAACACTGAAGCTTTCTTT.

The CDR3 sequence is CASSQDEGTRVYNEQFF. Here the CDR3 DNA reads TGTGCCAGCAGCCAAGATGAGGGGACACGCGTATACAATGAGCAGTTCTTC. This chain uses TRBV3-1 (or the pseudogene TRBV3-2) with TRBJ2-1; maybe TRBD1 (6 bases). The CDR3 loop spans 17 amino acids. V shed 0 bases and J shed 4 bases, with 16 bases lying between them. Per the germline V gene, CDR1 is LGHDT and CDR2 is YNNKEL (reference sequence).

This clone was counted a single time. The chain has TRBV6-2 or TRBV6-3 and TRBJ2-5, with TRBD2 identical over 15 bases. This CDR3 is 17 amino acids long. Germline V gives CDR1 MNHEY, CDR2 SVGEGT. V shed 5 bases, J shed 0 bases, and the junction held 4 bases outside the gene matches. CDR3 DNA: TGTGCCAGCAGTGGGACTAGCGGGAGGTGGGACCAAGAGACCCAGTACTTC. Translation gives CASSGTSGRWDQETQYF.

The genes are TRBV10-3 and TRBJ2-3, with 12 bases matching TRBD2. The germline CDR1 and CDR2 sequences are ENHRY and SYGVKD. CDR3 length: 17 residues. V was clipped by 0 bases and J by 6 bases; unmatched bases: 7. The CDR3 sequence is CAISESSLAGGKDTQYF. Written as DNA, the CDR3 is TGTGCCATCAGTGAGTCGTCACTAGCGGGAGGCAAGGATACGCAGTATTTT.

The rearrangement links TRBV30 to TRBJ1-2; 10 bases align to TRBD1. Unmatched junction bases numbered 4, after V lost 3 bases and J lost 6 bases. The CDR3 is made up of 13 amino acids. Germline V CDR1 and CDR2: GTSNPN, SVGIG (reference sequence). The CDR3 sequence: CAWRPGQGNGYTF. The CDR3 DNA is TGTGCCTGGAGGCCGGGACAGGGGAATGGCTACACCTTC.

This clone appeared a few times. The rearrangement uses TRBV28 and TRBJ1-1, with 7 nucleotides matching TRBD1. Germline CDR1 MDHEN, CDR2 SYDVKM. With 5 bases clipped from V and 8 bases from J, the junction kept 8 bases outside the gene matches. The CDR3 totals 13 residues. The CDR3 region has the DNA TGTGCCAGCAGTCCCCCAAGGACAGGAGAAGCTTTCTTT. It translates to CASSPPRTGEAFF.

The chain joins TRBV19 to TRBJ2-1; 7 bases are a match to TRBD2. J was trimmed by 0 bases and V by 4 bases; bases with no gene match: 9. CDR1 and CDR2 from the germline V gene are LNHDA and SQIVND (reference sequence). The CDR3 totals 17 residues. This CDR3 reads CASSTSQAGRSYNEQFF. As DNA, the CDR3 is TGTGCCAGTAGTACCTCCCAAGCGGGACGCTCCTACAATGAGCAGTTCTTC.

Note on this clone: Other DNA sequences from this sample encode an identical CDR3 as well. The gene calls are TRBV12-3 or TRBV12-4 and TRBJ1-1, with D uncertain. V was pared by 2 bases and J by 0 bases, with 4 bases between. The CDR3 extends over 13 amino acids. CDR3 residues: CASSLYLNTEAFF. Here the CDR3 DNA reads TGTGCCAGCAGTTTATACTTGAACACTGAAGCTTTCTTT.

This clone has ten or more counts. The genes are TRBV19 and TRBJ1-2, with 7 bases identical to TRBD1. The CDR3 sequence is 15 residues long. From germline, CDR1 is LNHDA and CDR2 SQIVND (reference sequence). Unmatched junction bases numbered 14, after V lost 5 bases and J lost 8 bases. CDR3 sequence reads: CASSSVQGSGDGYTF. The DNA for the CDR3 is TGTGCCAGTAGTTCAGTACAGGGGAGCGGAGACGGCTACACCTTC.

The genes are TRBV5-5 and TRBJ1-5; a weak D match, TRBD1 (5 bases). Germline lookup yields CDR1 SGHKS and CDR2 YYEKEE (reference sequence). Trimming stripped 4 bases from V and 2 bases from J, with 16 bases between. The CDR3 has 16 residues. In DNA, the CDR3 is TGTGCCAGCAGCCGCGTCTGGGGAGGGGGCAATCAGCCCCAGCATTTT. Residues: CASSRVWGGGNQPQHF.

V is TRBV24-1 and J is TRBJ2-3, with 8 bases aligning to TRBD1. The CDR3 spans 14 residues. The germline V gene encodes CDR1 KGHDR and CDR2 SFDVKD. V trimming: 4 bases; J trimming: 4 bases; junction bases outside the gene matches: 3. Here the CDR3 DNA reads TGTGCCACCAGTGAAACAGGGGGTCCAGATACGCAGTATTTT. The encoded protein is CATSETGGPDTQYF.

This chain links TRBV7-2 with TRBJ2-2; 12 positions match TRBD2. The germline V gene encodes CDR1 SGHTA and CDR2 FQGNSA. V gave up 5 bases and J gave up 7 bases; unmatched junction bases: 8. The CDR3 spans 16 residues. The CDR3 coding sequence is TGTGCCAGCAGCCCAACTAGCGGGAGGTCTGGCGGGGAGCTGTTTTTT. It translates to CASSPTSGRSGGELFF. Looking up the rest from reference TRBV7-2 and TRBJ2-2 gives the full variable domain: GAGVSQSPSNKVTEKGKDVELRCDPISGHTALYWYRQSLGQGLEFLIYFQGNSAPDKSGLPSDRFSAERTGGSVSTLTIQRTQQEDSAVYLCASSPTSGRSGGELFFGEGSRLTVL.

V usage is TRBV4-1 and J usage is TRBJ1-3, with D perhaps TRBD1 (6 bases). The ends were cut back, 0 bases at V and 5 bases at J, with 11 bases in the middle. The CDR3 runs 15 residues. The germline gives CDR1 MGHRA, CDR2 YSYEKL. The CDR3 here is CASSQERTARNTIYF. The CDR3 nucleotides read TGCGCCAGCAGCCAAGAGCGGACAGCAAGAAACACCATATATTTT.

This clone was observed a single time. The sample contains more than one DNA sequence encoding this CDR3. The CDR3 bases are TGTGCCAGCAGTTCCGGACTAGCGGGAGGGCCAGGAACCGGGGAGCTGTTTTTT. Encoded protein: CASSSGLAGGPGTGELFF. The J gene is TRBJ2-2, the V gene TRBV6-2 or TRBV6-3, with 15 bases lining up with TRBD2. After removal of 4 bases from V and 5 bases from J, the junction contained 8 bases not matched to a gene. The germline gives CDR1 MNHEY, CDR2 SVGEGT. The CDR3 loop spans 18 amino acids.

This rearrangement joins TRBV30 to TRBJ1-2; 7 bases map to TRBD1. V shed 4 bases, J shed 6 bases, and the junction held 8 bases outside the gene matches. CDR3 length: 13 residues. CDR1 is GTSNPN and CDR2 is SVGIG in the germline V gene (reference sequence). DNA of the CDR3: TGTGCCTGGACCCCGACAGGGATCAATGGCTACACCTTC. It specifies CAWTPTGINGYTF.

CDR3 sequence reads: CASSFTGTGGTEAFF. The CDR3 DNA reads TGCGCCAGCAGCTTCACCGGGACAGGGGGCACTGAAGCTTTCTTT. The rearrangement links TRBV5-1 to TRBJ1-1; TRBD1 matches 11 bases. The CDR3 has 15 residues. The ends lost 2 bases at V and 4 bases at J; junction bases unmatched: 4. The V gene's germline CDR1 is SGHRS and CDR2 YFSETQ.

V gene TRBV13 combines with J gene TRBJ2-2, with TRBD2 identical over 8 bases. J was trimmed by 1 base and V by 2 bases; bases with no gene match: 0. The germline CDR1 and CDR2 sequences are PRHDT and FYEKMQ (reference sequence). CDR3 length equals 15 residues. CDR3: CASSLTSGNTGELFF. The DNA of the CDR3 is TGTGCCAGCAGCTTAACTAGCGGGAACACCGGGGAGCTGTTTTTT.

The J gene is TRBJ2-7, the V gene TRBV2; D not resolved. Germline loops: CDR1 SNHLY, CDR2 FYNNEI. CDR3 length: 13 amino acids. V shed 2 bases and J shed 4 bases, with 9 bases lying between them. CDR3 bases: TGTGCCAGCAGTGAACTCCCCCCTTACGAGCAGTACTTC. Translating it yields CASSELPPYEQYF.